This T cell receptor beta chain is drawn from a study of control samples from healthy donors and cancer patients. Profiling relied on immunoSEQ multiplex PCR, and the TCRdb table lists in-frame clones only, not all of them. The sample consists of about 120,000 clones, more than 70% of them appearing once. The germline CDR1 and CDR2 sequences are SEHNR and FQNEAQ (reference sequence). The CDR3 loop spans 14 amino acids. V dropped 4 bases and J dropped 2 bases, with 9 bases sitting between them. The V call is TRBV7-9, the J call TRBJ2-1; D is unresolved. The origin of this receptor is a man aged 35 to 55 in good health. The specimen was blood. CDR3 residues: CASSWATTYNEQFF. The CDR3 nucleotides read TGTGCCAGCAGCTGGGCCACAACCTACAATGAGCAGTTCTTC.